In its sample, the clone carrying this TCR beta chain was seen many times. Its matching antigen is unknown. One entry per CDR3 protein, called by TCRdb with MiXCR from the reads. Among about 160,000 distinct CDR3 sequences listed, roughly 15% were seen once. The data stem from a study of T cell repertoires in cytomegalovirus infection. At the level of the study: Public TCR beta signatures provided an indication of both CMV infection and a matching HLA type.

The CDR3 has 14 amino acids. V was trimmed by 4 bases and J by 6 bases, leaving 16 bases between them. Germline lookup yields CDR1 SGHTA and CDR2 FQGNSA. Whole-study results and caveats: There were carriers of CMV plus the relevant HLA, and cumulative public TCR beta family frequency identified them. Dominating the ex vivo response were TCR beta clonotypes that were CMV-specific and HLA-C-restricted.

This receptor was taken from a human donor in good health (CMV status not recorded). Some clones in this sample may be carry-over from other donors' samples. The chain employs TRBV7-2 and TRBJ2-7, with D perhaps matching TRBD1 (6 bases). Sequenced input: CD8+ T cells from PBMCs. The CDR3 sequence is CASSSEPQGGEQYF. In nucleotides, the CDR3 is TGTGCCAGCAGCTCCGAACCACAGGGTGGCGAGCAGTACTTC. The entire variable domain, with the rest obtained from reference TRBV7-2 and TRBJ2-7, is as follows: GAGVSQSPSNKVTEKGKDVELRCDPISGHTALYWYRQSLGQGLEFLIYFQGNSAPDKSGLPSDRFSAERTGGSVSTLTIQRTQQEDSAVYLCASSSEPQGGEQYFGPGTRLTVT.